This T cell receptor beta chain was documented in a study of shared clonotypes between healthy human individuals. The wider study: A couple of female and a few male donors aged 18 to 49 were enrolled. Study-level results: Clonotypes that were shared across a handful of donors made up about 5.1% of naive CD4 clonotypes.

Memory CD4+ cells were the fraction left after CD45RA+ naive selection. Germline V CDR1 and CDR2: MDHEN, SYDVKM. Between the trimmed V and J ends, which lost 3 bases and 4 bases, there was a span of 9 bases. This CDR3 region has 14 residues. TCRdb's table, derived via immunoSEQ multiplex PCR, lists solely in-frame clones and lacks some. The sample has about 1.1 million clones; approximately 78% are singletons. In its sample, this clone was seen a few times. Its antigen is unidentified. Source material: memory CD4+ T cells from PBMCs. This sample's subset: CD45RA-negative fraction. The source is a man between 18 and 35 years old in good health. Some clones in this sample may be carry-over from other donors' samples. V gene TRBV28 combines with J gene TRBJ1-4, with D possibly being TRBD1 (6 bases). The DNA for the CDR3 is TGTGCCAGCAGTTTGGGACAACTTAATGAAAAACTGTTTTTT. It yields the protein CASSLGQLNEKLFF.